This TCR beta chain is from a study of cytomegalovirus exposure and HLA in healthy donors. Study results and limitations: Per a prior analysis, the majority of TCR beta V segments were productive roughly 87% or roughly 30% of the time.

With 60 Vbeta and 13 Jbeta primers, the PCR was carried out. TCRdb's table, derived via immunoSEQ multiplex PCR, lists solely in-frame clones and lacks some. The sample lists approximately 150,000 clones, 84% occurring once. V lost 1 base and J lost 7, with 23 bases in between. Germline CDR1 SGHNT, CDR2 YENEEA. This CDR3 is built from 17 residues. A note on this clone: Antigen specificity is unknown.

Sequencing was performed on PBMCs. The gene calls are TRBV11-3 and TRBJ2-7; a weak D match, TRBD2 (6 bases). This TCR derives from a man younger than 30 in good health and CMV-seronegative. CDR3 bases: TGTGCCAGCAGCTTAGGGATCGGTCGGCGGGGTTTGGGAGAGCAGTACTTC. It is translated as CASSLGIGRRGLGEQYF.